A single T cell receptor beta chain is shown here with its context. The CDR3 runs to 12 residues. The germline V gene encodes CDR1 DFQATT and CDR2 SNEGSKA (reference sequence). Trimming cost V 5 bases and J 2 bases; bases outside gene matches: 2. The data were taken from a study of T cell repertoires in cytomegalovirus infection. MiXCR was run by TCRdb on the reads, yielding one entry per CDR3 protein. The table records around 530,000 distinct CDR3 sequences, roughly 29% of them present only once. The receptor was isolated from a human donor in good health (CMV status not recorded). Some clones in this sample may be carry-over from other donors' samples. The chain recombines TRBV20-1 with TRBJ1-2; 7 nucleotides agree with TRBD1. Material: PBMCs. In DNA form, the CDR3 reads TGCAGTGCTGCAGGGGGAAACTATGGCTACACCTTC. The encoded protein is CSAAGGNYGYTF.